Presented here are 12 T cell receptor beta chains from one specimen sequenced in a study of early T cells in non-severe SARS-CoV-2 infection (dated by TCRdb to 2020 to 2023). Library creation used 5' RACE. The run used a NextSeq 500. Using fastp trimming at Q25 and MiXCR clonotype assembly, TCRdb reanalyzed the public sequencing data and kept in-frame beta chains. Each entry is one CDR3 protein sequence, shown with its most common DNA and genes. The sample table shows approximately 81,000 distinct CDR3 sequences, and 6% to 7% are seen once. Just under 8% of the sample rests with the top ten. The sample taken for sequencing was whole blood. These receptors originate from an adult who was a healthcare worker with PCR-confirmed SARS-CoV-2 infection or an uninfected control (not recorded which).

This clonotype has just a few counts. The rearrangement joins TRBV4-3 to TRBJ2-1; TRBD1 agrees at 8 bases. V shed 2 bases, J shed 8 bases, and the junction held 5 bases outside the gene matches. There are 14 residues in the CDR3. Germline loops: CDR1 LGHNA, CDR2 YSLEER. CDR3 DNA: TGCGCCAGCAGCCAAAGGACAGGGATCCATGAGCAGTTCTTC. Translated, it gives CASSQRTGIHEQFF.

The chain couples TRBV7-8 to TRBJ2-3; D unresolved. V shed 0 bases and J shed 2 bases, with 15 bases lying between them. This CDR3 comprises 17 residues. Germline V gives CDR1 SGHVS, CDR2 FQNEAQ. This chain's CDR3 is CASSLAGLETNTDTQYF. For the CDR3, the DNA is TGTGCCAGCAGCTTAGCCGGCCTAGAAACCAACACAGATACGCAGTATTTT.

This clonotype was observed at least ten times. CDR3 nucleotide sequence: TGTGCCAGCAGCTTAAGGACCAATGAGCAGTTCTTC. Its protein product is CASSLRTNEQFF. The V call is TRBV11-2, the J call TRBJ2-1; D gene ambiguous. The CDR3 is 12 amino acids. Deletions cut 2 bases from V and 6 bases from J, with 5 bases between. Per the germline V gene, CDR1 is SGHAT and CDR2 is FQNNGV.

In this sample, this clonotype turned up a few times. The chain links TRBV4-3 to TRBJ2-7; possible D gene TRBD1, 6 bases. Germline V gene data show CDR1 as LGHNA and CDR2 as YSLEER. The V end lost 0 bases, the J end lost 3 bases, and 9 bases lay between the germline ends. The CDR3 is made up of 14 amino acids. CDR3 amino acids: CASSQEQGGYEQYF. In nucleotides, the CDR3 is TGCGCCAGCAGCCAAGAACAGGGTGGCTACGAGCAGTACTTC.

J is TRBJ1-2 and V is TRBV25-1, with a weak D call TRBD1 (6 bases). The CDR3 contains 12 residues. CDR1 and CDR2 from the germline V gene are MGHDK and SYGVNS. Trimming took 8 bases from V and 4 from J, leaving 11 bases between them. The CDR3 loop is CASSEGGYGYTF. DNA of the CDR3: TGTGCCAGCTCTGAGGGGGGCTATGGCTACACCTTC.

This clonotype was recorded at least ten times. In nucleotides, the CDR3 is TGTGCCAGCAGTGCCCCCGCACAGGGATGGAGATCCTACGAGCAGTACTTC. Its protein is CASSAPAQGWRSYEQYF. V usage is TRBV6-2 or TRBV6-3 and J usage is TRBJ2-7; tentatively, D is TRBD1 (6 bases). V gave up 5 bases and J gave up 1 base, with 21 bases separating them. CDR3 length: 17 residues. Germline V gives CDR1 MNHEY, CDR2 SVGEGT.

This clonotype appeared a few times. CDR3 nucleotides: TGTGCCAGCAGTCCGGGACAGGGACACTACGAGCAGTACTTC. Translation gives CASSPGQGHYEQYF. This chain joins TRBV2 and TRBJ2-7; TRBD1 matches 9 bases. Trimming removed 5 bases from V and 3 bases from J; junction bases left unmatched: 5. Germline assignment: CDR1 SNHLY and CDR2 FYNNEI. This CDR3 has 14 residues.

This clonotype was found many times. The rearrangement uses TRBV4-1 and TRBJ1-1; the D is unclear. V was cut by 1 base and J by 7 bases, with 10 bases left in between. The CDR3 loop spans 13 amino acids. CDR1 and CDR2 (germline): MGHRA, YSYEKL. In DNA, the CDR3 is TGCGCCAGCAGCCAAGGACTGGAGCTTGAAGCTTTCTTT. Translated, it gives CASSQGLELEAFF.

This clonotype was observed a few times. The CDR3 DNA sequence: TGTGCCAGCAGCTCGGGACAGGGGGTATCTAATGAAAAACTGTTTTTT. Encoded protein: CASSSGQGVSNEKLFF. This rearrangement joins TRBV5-8 to TRBJ1-4; 11 nucleotides match TRBD1. CDR1 and CDR2 (germline): SGHTS, YDEGEE. This CDR3 region has 16 residues. The V segment lost 3 bases and the J segment 3 bases; nucleotides outside the gene matches: 4. Supplemented by reference TRBV5-8 and TRBJ1-4, the full variable domain reads EAGVTQSPTHLIKTRGQQATLRCSPISGHTSVYWYQQALGLGLQFLLWYDEGEERNRGNFPPRFSGRQFPNYSSELNVNALELEDSALYLCASSSGQGVSNEKLFFGSGTQLSVL.

This clonotype was seen ten or more times. The chain links TRBV28 to TRBJ2-3; 8 positions agree with TRBD1. Germline CDR1 MDHEN, CDR2 SYDVKM. The J segment lost 1 base and the V segment lost 10 bases, leaving 4 bases of the junction unmatched. CDR3 length: 13 amino acids. DNA of the CDR3: TGTGCCAACCAGGGGGCTGGCACAGATACGCAGTATTTT. Amino acid sequence: CANQGAGTDTQYF.

This clonotype turned up a few times. This sequence joins TRBV9 and TRBJ2-3, with 7 bases aligning to TRBD2. CDR1 is SGDLS and CDR2 is YYNGEE in the germline V gene. V shed 0 bases and J 2 bases; nucleotides not matched to a gene: 12. This CDR3 contains 18 residues. The CDR3: CASSVGLARLPHTDTQYF. The CDR3 nucleotides are TGTGCCAGCAGCGTAGGACTAGCAAGGTTACCCCACACAGATACGCAGTATTTT.

This clonotype was seen many times. V and J are TRBV11-2 and TRBJ2-7; D is unresolved. CDR1 and CDR2 from the germline V gene are SGHAT and FQNNGV. Trimming pared 1 base from V and 0 bases from J, leaving 7 bases between. The CDR3 consists of 14 residues. As DNA, the CDR3 is TGTGCCAGCAGCTTAGTTCAGGACTCCTACGAGCAGTACTTC. Its translation: CASSLVQDSYEQYF.